This entry concerns a single T cell receptor (beta chain). This clone was detected once. Its antigen specificity is not known. Base quality data are lacking; no much larger clone is found one base away. Library construction relied on the immunoSEQ multiplex PCR assay. TCRdb mirrors the immuneACCESS table, restricted to in-frame sequences. Some clones are absent from its copies; in checked studies, under half trace to an unresolved V gene, and the reason for the others is unknown. Here the sample has 60,000 to 90,000 clones; approximately 94% occur a single time. In total, the top ten clones hold 2% to 3% of the sample. These data originate in a study of T cell changes during pregnancy in multiple sclerosis (dated by TCRdb to between 2018 and 2021). Study-wide context: In women with multiple sclerosis, the researchers looked at how the T cell repertoire shifted as pregnancy progressed.

The clonotype was recovered from a female donor in good health, enrolled as a control in a pregnancy study. The sequences come from peripheral blood, collected after pregnancy.

The CDR3 region: CSVVFGTREDTQYF. The bases are TGCAGCGTTGTGTTTGGGACTAGGGAAGATACGCAGTATTTT. The chain links TRBV29-1 with TRBJ2-3; 8 bases in between match TRBD2. Germline trimming amounts to 4 bases on V and 5 bases on J, with 8 as the count of junction bases outside the gene matches. The CDR3 runs 14 amino acids, cysteine and phenylalanine included. Only the CDR3 portion is preserved as DNA: 42 bases, with reading frame beginning at the first base. CDR1 and CDR2 are drawn from the germline V gene: SQVTM, ANQGSEA.